The 5 T cell receptor beta chains reported below all come from one sample, sequenced in a study of T cells in Graves' hyperthyroidism and ophthalmopathy. The source material, RNA transcripts, was used to amplify TCR beta CDR3 regions. During a first-round RT-PCR of the TCR CDR3, the HTBI primer set was used. TCRdb reprocessed the multiplex PCR reads with MiXCR, giving one entry per CDR3 protein. The sample includes roughly 250,000 distinct CDR3 sequences, around 17% of them seen just once. Sequenced sample: blood. The receptors originated from a woman under 30 with Graves' ophthalmopathy.

This clonotype has a count of ten or more. V gene TRBV7-9 combines with J gene TRBJ2-7; no firm D call. The germline V gene has CDR1 SEHNR and CDR2 FQNEAQ (reference sequence). CDR3 length: 14 residues. Trimming shortened V by 0 bases and J by 3 bases, and 9 bases separated the two germline ends. CDR3 sequence (DNA): TGTGCCAGCAGCTTAGCAACCATGAGCTACGAGCAGTACTTC. Translation gives CASSLATMSYEQYF.

This clonotype came up many times. This chain joins TRBV12-3 or TRBV12-4 and TRBJ2-2; 9 bases line up with TRBD2. The J segment lost 6 bases and the V segment lost 7 bases, leaving 12 bases of the junction unmatched. The CDR3 runs to 16 residues. As DNA, the CDR3 is TGTGCCAGCATCGGCGGGGGGGGGAGATTGCCCGGGGAGCTGTTTTTT. It is translated as CASIGGGGRLPGELFF.

J is TRBJ1-2 and V is TRBV12-3 or TRBV12-4, with 10 positions matching TRBD1. This CDR3 is built from 14 residues. V shed 3 bases and J 3 bases; nucleotides not matched to a gene: 1. The CDR3 sequence is CASSFGTGDYGYTF. The CDR3 coding sequence is TGTGCCAGCAGTTTTGGGACAGGGGACTATGGCTACACCTTC.

This clonotype was counted ten times or more. This chain uses TRBV2 with TRBJ1-5, with 9 bases identical to TRBD1. In germline, CDR1 is SNHLY, CDR2 FYNNEI. The V and J ends lost 6 bases and 6 bases, in that order; junction bases with no gene match: 9. This CDR3 contains 15 residues. Here the CDR3 reads CASRADRGGSQPQHF. Written as DNA, the CDR3 is TGTGCCAGCAGGGCCGACAGGGGGGGAAGTCAGCCCCAGCATTTT. Drawing the rest from reference TRBV2 and TRBJ1-5, the complete variable domain is EPEVTQTPSHQVTQMGQEVILRCVPISNHLYFYWYRQILGQKVEFLVSFYNNEISEKSEIFDDQFSVERPDGSNFTLKIRSTKLEDSAMYFCASRADRGGSQPQHFGDGTRLSIL.

The rearrangement uses TRBV28 and TRBJ1-2; D remains ambiguous. CDR1 MDHEN and CDR2 SYDVKM come from the germline V gene. This CDR3 has 13 amino acids. With 8 bases removed from V and 4 bases from J, the gap between germline ends came to 14 bases. CDR3 sequence: CASDSYPTYGYTF. In DNA form, the CDR3 reads TGTGCCAGCGACTCTTATCCAACCTATGGCTACACCTTC.